This T cell receptor (beta chain) was sequenced in a study of human T cells and chemical hapten exposure. The CDR3 length is 15 residues. Germline V gives CDR1 SGHTA, CDR2 FQGNSA. Germline trimming cut 5 bases from V and 4 bases from J; bases unmatched to any gene: 6. TCRdb re-called the RACE reads with MiXCR, one entry per CDR3 protein. In the table there are some 360,000 distinct CDR3 sequences, roughly 4.6% of which are singletons. The time point denotes: pre-sensitization, week 0. Treatment: therapeutic diphenylcyclopropenone sensitization with weekly scalp DPC. This clonotype was detected ten times or more.

The TCR sequence derives from a woman in her forties or fifties with alopecia areata. Some clones in this sample may be carry-over from other donors' samples. The input for sequencing was whole blood, taken in connection with sensitization to the hapten diphenylcyclopropenone (DPC). The chain recombines TRBV7-2 with TRBJ2-2, with TRBD1 matching 8 bases. The CDR3 is CASSPDTGGTGELFF. The CDR3 coding sequence is TGTGCCAGCAGCCCCGATACAGGGGGCACCGGGGAGCTGTTTTTT.